Listed below are T cell receptor beta chains from one sample, sequenced in a study of blood T cell repertoires in COVID-19. This table comes from immunoSEQ multiplex PCR, and its TCRdb copy is limited to in-frame clones, with some not included. The table shows fewer than 300,000 clones, with about four fifths occurring only once. Sequenced input: peripheral blood. The receptors were gathered from an elderly man with acute or convalescent COVID-19. Both conserved end residues are part of each CDR3. D genes are given only for firm matches. Clone size is stated in some rows and not others, as once, few, many or a class when expanded.

CDR3aa	CDR3nt	abundance	j_gene	d_gene	v_gene	len
CASSLAGTSLYEQYF	TGTGCCAGCAGCTTAGCAGGGACTAGCTTGTACGAGCAGTACTTC	NA	TRBJ2-7	TRBD2	TRBV7-2	15
CASSKQGLGYEQYF	TGTGCCAGTAGCAAACAGGGTTTGGGGTACGAGCAGTACTTC	NA	TRBJ2-7	NA	TRBV19	14
CASQRQGSAGELFF	TGTGCCAGTCAAAGACAGGGGAGTGCCGGGGAGCTGTTTTTT	NA	TRBJ2-2	TRBD1	TRBV25-1	14
CASSSTGDGYTF	TGCGCCAGCAGCTCGACAGGGGATGGCTACACCTTC	few	TRBJ1-2	TRBD1	TRBV5-1	12
CATSRDGSGTNEKLFF	TGTGCCACCAGCAGAGACGGGTCGGGGACTAATGAAAAACTGTTTTTT	NA	TRBJ1-4	NA	TRBV15	16
CASTPQTAPSQPQHF	TGTGCCAGTACCCCCCAGACAGCGCCTAGTCAGCCCCAGCATTTT	NA	TRBJ1-5	NA	TRBV19	15
CASTGDNSPLHF	TGTGCCAGCACGGGGGATAATTCACCCCTCCACTTT	NA	TRBJ1-6	NA	TRBV12-3/TRBV12-4	12
CASSLWAGNTEAFF	TGTGCCAGCAGCTTGTGGGCGGGGAACACTGAAGCTTTCTTT	NA	TRBJ1-1	NA	TRBV5-4	14
CASSIGELAGELFF	TGTGCCAGTAGTATTGGGGAGTTGGCCGGGGAGCTGTTTTTT	NA	TRBJ2-2	NA	TRBV19	14
CSVGRDKNTGELFF	TGCAGCGTTGGCCGGGACAAGAACACCGGGGAGCTGTTTTTT	few	TRBJ2-2	NA	TRBV29-1	14
CATRGTGYGYTF	TGTGCCACCAGGGGTACAGGGTACGGCTACACCTTC	NA	TRBJ1-2	NA	TRBV24-1	12
CASSEARGETQYF	TGTGCCAGCAGTGAAGCTAGGGGCGAGACCCAGTACTTC	NA	TRBJ2-5	NA	TRBV6-1	13
CASSLVLAGGSDTQYF	TGTGCCAGCAGCTTAGTCTTAGCGGGAGGCTCAGATACGCAGTATTTT	NA	TRBJ2-3	TRBD2	TRBV7-9	16
CASSATRGNTDTQYF	TGCGCCAGCAGCGCCACCCGCGGTAACACAGATACGCAGTATTTT	NA	TRBJ2-3	NA	TRBV5-1	15
CAGSQGGYEQYF	TGTGCCGGCTCACAGGGGGGCTACGAGCAGTACTTC	NA	TRBJ2-7	TRBD1	TRBV6-6	12
CASSLEGMPPNNEQFF	TGCGCCAGCAGCTTGGAGGGGATGCCCCCCAACAATGAGCAGTTCTTC	NA	TRBJ2-1	NA	TRBV5-1	16
CASRVGLAVPYEQYF	TGTGCCAGCAGAGTGGGACTAGCTGTACCCTACGAGCAGTACTTC	NA	TRBJ2-7	TRBD2	TRBV6-5	15
CASSIEPQGGYEQYF	TGTGCCAGTAGTATAGAACCCCAGGGCGGCTACGAGCAGTACTTC	NA	TRBJ2-7	NA	TRBV19	15
CASSGQGSTEAFF	TGCGCCAGCAGCGGACAGGGCAGTACTGAAGCTTTCTTT	NA	TRBJ1-1	TRBD1	TRBV5-1	13
CASSLIQGRELFF	TGTGCCAGCAGTTTAATTCAGGGAAGGGAACTGTTTTTT	NA	TRBJ1-4	NA	TRBV28	13
CAWSLGGKNIQYF	TGTGCCTGGAGTCTAGGTGGCAAAAACATTCAGTACTTC	NA	TRBJ2-4	NA	TRBV30	13
CASSVDRISNQPQHF	TGTGCCAGCAGTGTCGACAGGATTAGCAATCAGCCCCAGCATTTT	NA	TRBJ1-5	NA	TRBV2	15